This entry describes one T cell receptor beta chain. Its antigen is undetermined. Next came a second PCR, run for about 6 to 12 cycles, which used a sample-barcoded 5' primer along with a J-beta primer mix. At least 3 million CDR3-containing paired-end reads were obtained per sample. Each CDR3 protein is one row after TCRdb ran MiXCR on the 5' RACE reads. The profile shows around 850,000 distinct CDR3 sequences, 36% of them singletons. This record belongs to a study of blood T cells in healthy people across ages. The CDR3 is made up of 17 amino acids. The V gene lost 7 bases and the J gene lost 1 base, with 22 bases spanning the gap. The germline gives CDR1 MNHNS, CDR2 SASEGT. Points from the study as a whole: Unsorted PBMC input precluded a conclusive naive versus antigen-experienced comparison.

Specimen: blood. This sequence joins TRBV6-1 and TRBJ1-1, with D perhaps matching TRBD1 (5 bases). This clonotype originated in a man aged 18 to 30 in good health. CDR3 DNA sequence: TGTGCCAGCATTCCACTAACCGTCGGTGGGGGGAACACTGAAGCTTTCTTT. It translates to CASIPLTVGGGNTEAFF.